These 30 T cell receptor beta chains share one sample of origin, sequenced in a study of OX40 agonist ivuxolimab in advanced cancers. The library was generated by the immunoSEQ multiplex PCR assay. In its TCRdb copy, this immuneACCESS table keeps in-frame sequences only and misses some clones. Where compared with another copy, unresolved V genes explain less than half of these, and the others have no known cause. A total of 76,000 or so clones appear in this sample, roughly 92% of them only once. The biggest ten clones account for 5.5% to 7% of the sample. This specimen consisted of CD4+ or CD8+ T cells sorted from blood, obtained in a trial of the OX40 agonist ivuxolimab. The receptors were sampled from an adult with an advanced solid tumor such as melanoma, head and neck, liver or kidney cancer.

This sequence joins TRBV11-2 and TRBJ1-3; no reliable D call. This CDR3 is built from 15 residues. Germline lookup yields CDR1 SGHAT and CDR2 FQNNGV. Trimming left V 0 bases short and J 4 bases short, with 10 bases between. The CDR3 DNA reads TGTGCCAGCAGCTTAGATCGGGGAGGGGGAAACACCATATATTTT. Amino acids: CASSLDRGGGNTIYF.

The V gene is TRBV2, the J gene TRBJ1-1; 11 nucleotides align to TRBD1. In germline, CDR1 is SNHLY, CDR2 FYNNEI. V was clipped by 6 bases and J by 3 bases; unmatched bases: 18. The CDR3 contains 19 residues. The CDR3 bases are TGTGCCAGCAGGGACTCCGGGACAGGGGGAATAGGGAGTGACACTGAAGCTTTCTTT. Translation: CASRDSGTGGIGSDTEAFF.

The V gene is TRBV6-5, the J gene TRBJ2-7; a possible D gene is TRBD1 (6 bases). Germline lookup yields CDR1 MNHEY and CDR2 SVGAGI. V was pared by 8 bases and J by 3 bases, with 14 bases between. The CDR3 contains 13 residues. CDR3 sequence reads: CASSIGQNYEQYF. Written as DNA, the CDR3 is TGTGCCAGCTCTATCGGACAGAACTACGAGCAGTACTTC.

The J gene is TRBJ2-7, the V gene TRBV15; unclear D gene. The CDR3 runs to 14 residues. V gave up 0 bases and J gave up 6 bases, with 12 bases separating them. Looked up from germline, CDR1 is LNHNV and CDR2 is YYDKDF (reference sequence). The chain's CDR3 is CATSRDIRTLEQYF. The CDR3 bases are TGTGCCACCAGCAGAGATATTAGGACGCTCGAGCAGTACTTC.

This clone was picked up a small number of times. The rearrangement links TRBV9 to TRBJ1-1; no firm D call. The V end was cut by 2 bases, the J end by 3 bases, with 8 bases between. Germline V gives CDR1 SGDLS, CDR2 YYNGEE. The CDR3 length is 13 residues. CDR3 DNA sequence: TGTGCCAGCAGCGTTCAGGATTACACTGAAGCTTTCTTT. Residues: CASSVQDYTEAFF. Complete variable domain (other parts from reference TRBV9 and TRBJ1-1): DSGVTQTPKHLITATGQRVTLRCSPRSGDLSVYWYQQSLDQGLQFLIQYYNGEERAKGNILERFSAQQFPDLHSELNLSSLELGDSALYFCASSVQDYTEAFFGQGTRLTVV.

The chain has TRBV27 and TRBJ1-2; 7 bases fit TRBD1. The CDR3 has 17 amino acids. Germline-derived CDR1 and CDR2 are MNHEY and SMNVEV (reference sequence). With 5 bases clipped from V and 2 bases from J, the junction kept 14 bases outside the gene matches. In DNA, the CDR3 is TGTGCCAGCAGTAGTCACAGGGGAGGCTTTGGGAACTATGGCTACACCTTC. This gives the protein CASSSHRGGFGNYGYTF.

The rearrangement joins TRBV9 to TRBJ2-1; 7 bases match TRBD2. Trimming removed 2 bases from V and 8 bases from J; junction bases left unmatched: 10. The length of the CDR3 is 15 residues. The germline gives CDR1 SGDLS, CDR2 YYNGEE. The CDR3 is CASSVSGTNSDEQFF. Written as DNA, the CDR3 is TGTGCCAGCAGCGTCTCCGGGACTAATAGCGATGAGCAGTTCTTC.

V and J are TRBV7-8 and TRBJ1-4, with no clear D. This CDR3 comprises 14 residues. The V and J ends lost 3 bases and 2 bases respectively, with 7 bases between them. CDR1 SGHVS and CDR2 FQNEAQ come from the germline V gene. As DNA, the CDR3 is TGTGCCAGCAGCTTGCGAGAGACTAATGAAAAACTGTTTTTT. Translation gives CASSLRETNEKLFF.

J is TRBJ2-7 and V is TRBV19, with a tentative D call TRBD2 (6 bases). From germline, CDR1 is LNHDA and CDR2 SQIVND (reference sequence). The CDR3 sequence is 12 residues long. Trimming removed 7 bases from V and 0 bases from J, with 7 bases in between. In nucleotides, the CDR3 is TGTGCCAGTATGGGACTCTCCTACGAGCAGTACTTC. Protein: CASMGLSYEQYF.

The rearrangement links TRBV19 to TRBJ1-1; D is unclear. The germline V gene encodes CDR1 LNHDA and CDR2 SQIVND (reference sequence). The CDR3 is made up of 15 amino acids. V was clipped by 7 bases and J by 1 base, with 16 bases between them. CDR3 region: CASNHPPGRNTEAFF. CDR3 DNA sequence: TGTGCCAGTAATCACCCCCCGGGGAGGAACACTGAAGCTTTCTTT.

Concerning this clone: Relative to the germline gene, one junction end is altered; a read error may explain this. CDR3 sequence reads: CASKVRTTDAYGYTF. CDR3 DNA: TGTGCGAGTAAGGTCCGAACAACCGACGCCTATGGCTACACCTTC. The chain has TRBV19 and TRBJ1-2; D unclear. In germline, CDR1 is LNHDA, CDR2 SQIVND (reference sequence). The length of the CDR3 is 15 residues.

The chain is built from TRBV7-3 and TRBJ2-3; D call uncertain. The ends were cut back, 4 bases at V and 0 bases at J, with 11 bases in the middle. CDR1 and CDR2 from the germline V gene are SGHTA and FQGTGA. The CDR3 length is 15 residues. CDR3 loop: CASSSSGGSTDTQYF. The CDR3 DNA sequence: TGTGCCAGCAGCTCCTCGGGTGGTAGCACAGATACGCAGTATTTT.

V usage is TRBV6-5 and J usage is TRBJ1-1, with D possibly TRBD1 on 6 matching bases. V was pared by 6 bases and J by 4 bases, with 12 bases between. This CDR3 has 13 residues. Germline V gene lookup returns CDR1 MNHEY and CDR2 SVGAGI. CDR3 nucleotides: TGTGCCAGCAGGGAGGGGGTGGGCACTGAAGCTTTCTTT. Protein product: CASREGVGTEAFF.

With regard to this clone: The junction departs from the called germline gene at one end, perhaps through a read error. The V and J genes are TRBV7-7 and TRBJ2-3; D is unresolved. The CDR3 contains 13 residues. Per germline, CDR1 SSHAT and CDR2 FNYEAQ (reference sequence). CDR3 loop: CASSLVVADTQYF. DNA of the CDR3: TGTGCTAGCAGCTTAGTGGTAGCAGATACGCAGTATTTT.

This chain joins TRBV5-1 and TRBJ2-1; maybe TRBD2 (5 bases). The length of the CDR3 is 15 residues. Germline V gene data show CDR1 as SGHRS and CDR2 as YFSETQ. V lost 4 bases to trimming and J lost 0 bases, with 11 bases between them. The CDR3 DNA sequence: TGCGCCAGCAGCCCCGGTGGGAGCTCCTACAATGAGCAGTTCTTC. It encodes CASSPGGSSYNEQFF.

The gene calls are TRBV7-6 and TRBJ1-1; unclear D gene. Per germline, CDR1 SGHVS and CDR2 FNYEAQ. This CDR3 has 15 amino acids. V lost 1 base, J lost 0 bases, and 9 bases lay in between. The CDR3 reads CASSLGGGMNTEAFF. In DNA form, the CDR3 reads TGTGCCAGCAGCTTAGGAGGAGGGATGAACACTGAAGCTTTCTTT.

The J gene is TRBJ2-5, the V gene TRBV25-1; TRBD1 agrees at 8 bases. J lost 8 bases, V lost 4 bases, and 3 bases had no gene match. Germline CDR1 is MGHDK and CDR2 is SYGVNS. The CDR3 extends over 12 amino acids. The CDR3 DNA is TGTGCCAGCAGTGCGGACAGGGTAACCCAGTACTTC. Its protein product is CASSADRVTQYF. Variable domain in full (rest from reference TRBV25-1 and TRBJ2-5): EADIYQTPRYLVIGTGKKITLECSQTMGHDKMYWYQQDPGMELHLIHYSYGVNSTEKGDLSSESTVSRIRTEHFPLTLESARPSHTSQYLCASSADRVTQYFGPGTRLLVL.

Comment on this clone: The sample contains more than one DNA sequence encoding this CDR3. V is TRBV6-5 and J is TRBJ2-2; D call uncertain. This CDR3 region has 11 residues. V shed 5 bases and J shed 4 bases, with 2 bases lying between them. Germline-derived CDR1 and CDR2 are MNHEY and SVGAGI. This chain's CDR3 is CASSSTGELFF. The CDR3 DNA is TGTGCCAGCAGTAGCACCGGGGAGCTGTTTTTT.

Regarding this clone: The same CDR3 can be traced to other DNA sequences in this sample. CDR3 sequence (DNA): TGTGCCAGTAGTATTAGTGAGGGGGCTTACGAGCAGTACTTC. Translated: CASSISEGAYEQYF. The chain has TRBV19 and TRBJ2-7; 7 bases are a match to TRBD1. In germline, CDR1 is LNHDA, CDR2 SQIVND (reference sequence). The CDR3 has 14 amino acids. The J segment lost 4 bases and the V segment lost 3 bases, leaving 6 bases of the junction unmatched.

V usage is TRBV25-1 and J usage is TRBJ1-4; D uncertain. The germline V gene has CDR1 MGHDK and CDR2 SYGVNS. The germline V and J ends were trimmed by 3 bases and 5 bases, with 13 bases remaining between them. The length of the CDR3 is 15 residues. CDR3 in amino acids: CASSDPPGINEKLFF. The CDR3, as DNA: TGTGCCAGCAGTGATCCTCCGGGTATCAATGAAAAACTGTTTTTT.

V usage is TRBV30 and J usage is TRBJ2-3, with D unresolved. CDR3 length: 9 amino acids. The germline gives CDR1 GTSNPN, CDR2 SVGIG (reference sequence). DNA for the CDR3: TGTGCTTTTGGGATCCCCGGGTATTTT. Translated: CAFGIPGYF.

The V gene is TRBV27, the J gene TRBJ2-1; D is uncertain. The CDR3 covers 15 residues. The germline V gene has CDR1 MNHEY and CDR2 SMNVEV (reference sequence). The ends were cut back, 5 bases at V and 4 bases at J, with 15 bases in the middle. CDR3 sequence: CASSLYRNSYNEQFF. The CDR3, as DNA: TGTGCCAGCAGTCTATACCGAAACAGTTACAATGAGCAGTTCTTC.

The genes are TRBV5-5 and TRBJ2-7; D possibly corresponds to TRBD2 (5 bases). V was shortened by 4 bases and J by 1 base, with 15 bases between the two germline ends. The CDR3 extends over 15 amino acids. The germline gives CDR1 SGHKS, CDR2 YYEKEE (reference sequence). The CDR3 reads CASSGPGSLSYEQYF. The DNA of the CDR3 is TGTGCCAGCAGCGGGCCGGGATCCCTTTCCTACGAGCAGTACTTC.

The genes are TRBV5-1 and TRBJ2-7; no clear D gene. Trimming cost V 0 bases and J 1 base, with 20 bases left between them. Germline CDR1 and CDR2: SGHRS and YFSETQ. The CDR3 spans 18 residues. CDR3 nucleotide sequence: TGCGCCAGCAGCTTGGATGGTCGGACCTCCTTCTATTCCTACGAGCAGTACTTC. This gives the protein CASSLDGRTSFYSYEQYF.

The V gene is TRBV7-8, the J gene TRBJ2-2; TRBD1 aligns across 9 bases. V was clipped by 5 bases and J by 7 bases; unmatched bases: 8. There are 15 residues in the CDR3. CDR1 and CDR2 (germline): SGHVS, FQNEAQ. The CDR3 protein is CASSPGTGLGGELFF. The DNA of the CDR3 is TGTGCCAGCAGCCCCGGGACAGGGTTGGGCGGGGAGCTGTTTTTT.

The rearrangement uses TRBV27 and TRBJ2-2; D is unclear. Germline CDR1 is MNHEY and CDR2 is SMNVEV (reference sequence). V was cut by 2 bases and J by 5 bases, with 0 bases left in between. This CDR3 is built from 11 residues. The CDR3 DNA reads as TGTGCCAGCAGTTTAACCGGGGAGCTGTTTTTT. Translated: CASSLTGELFF.

The V call is TRBV7-2, the J call TRBJ2-7, with no clear D. V dropped 1 base and J dropped 1 base, with 8 bases sitting between them. The CDR3 has 14 residues. CDR1 and CDR2 from the germline V gene are SGHTA and FQGNSA. DNA of the CDR3: TGTGCCAGCAGCTTAGTCCACCCATCCTACGAGCAGTACTTC. Translation gives CASSLVHPSYEQYF. The whole variable domain, filled in from reference TRBV7-2 and TRBJ2-7, reads GAGVSQSPSNKVTEKGKDVELRCDPISGHTALYWYRQSLGQGLEFLIYFQGNSAPDKSGLPSDRFSAERTGGSVSTLTIQRTQQEDSAVYLCASSLVHPSYEQYFGPGTRLTVT.

This rearrangement joins TRBV27 to TRBJ2-7; D perhaps matches TRBD1 (5 bases). The germline V and J ends were trimmed by 1 base and 3 bases, with 13 bases remaining between them. The CDR3 spans 15 residues. The germline CDR1 and CDR2 sequences are MNHEY and SMNVEV (reference sequence). CDR3 sequence reads: CASSLYAGRGYEQYF. CDR3 DNA: TGTGCCAGCAGTTTATACGCAGGTAGGGGCTACGAGCAGTACTTC.

The CDR3 sequence is CASSVAVNTEAFF. The CDR3 nucleotides are TGTGCCAGCAGTGTAGCTGTGAACACTGAAGCTTTCTTT. The chain joins TRBV2 to TRBJ1-1; D not resolved. Germline-derived CDR1 and CDR2 are SNHLY and FYNNEI. Between the trimmed V and J ends, which lost 4 bases and 0 bases, there was a span of 6 bases. This CDR3 region has 13 residues.

This clone was detected a few times. The chain couples TRBV5-8 to TRBJ1-5; 8 bases are shared with TRBD1. Germline V gives CDR1 SGHTS, CDR2 YDEGEE. The CDR3 spans 15 residues. The junction had 4 bases not matched to a gene; V was cut back by 2 bases and J by 3 bases. This CDR3 reads CASSFGQGLNQPQHF. CDR3 nucleotides: TGTGCCAGCAGCTTCGGACAGGGCCTCAATCAGCCCCAGCATTTT.